This T cell receptor (beta chain) was recorded in a study of blood T cell repertoires in COVID-19. Study details: Sources were T cells, B-cell-depleted T cells, or PBMCs; the material itself was cDNA or gDNA.

This CDR3 has 13 amino acids. Trimming took 6 bases from V and 8 from J, leaving 16 bases between them. Germline V lookup: CDR1 WSHSY, CDR2 SAAADI. As processed by the authors: The assay estimated nucleated cells by amplifying reference gene primers. Here immunoSEQ multiplex PCR was the method, and the copy in TCRdb shows in-frame clones only, minus some. The V and J calls and clone size come from that table; D and trimming were worked out from the DNA. The top ten clones hold 6% to 7.5% of a sample with 75,000 to 100,000 clones, more than 75% of them seen once. This receptor was taken from a man aged 50 or older with active or convalescent COVID-19. The sample taken for sequencing was peripheral blood. The rearrangement links TRBV10-2 to TRBJ1-1, with D tentatively TRBD1 (5 bases). CDR3 protein: CASRGGGEREAFF. In DNA form, the CDR3 reads TGCGCCAGCAGGGGAGGAGGGGAGAGGGAAGCTTTCTTT.